Below are 17 T cell receptor beta chains sequenced from a single sample in a study of T cell repertoires in cytomegalovirus infection. One entry per CDR3 protein results from TCRdb running MiXCR on the reads. The data hold roughly 630,000 distinct CDR3 sequences, with 24% observed a single time. Material: CD8+ T cells from PBMCs. The origin of the receptors is a human donor in good health (CMV status not recorded). Some clones in this sample may be carry-over from other donors' samples.

This clonotype was counted many times. J is TRBJ1-6 and V is TRBV7-8; D not certain. CDR3 length equals 18 residues. V was trimmed by 5 bases and J by 0 bases, leaving 17 bases between them. Germline values: CDR1 SGHVS, CDR2 FQNEAQ. For the CDR3, the DNA is TGTGCCAGCAGCCGCCGGGCAGACGCAAGCTCCTATAATTCACCCCTCCACTTT. It yields the protein CASSRRADASSYNSPLHF. Looking up the rest from reference TRBV7-8 and TRBJ1-6 gives the full variable domain: GAGVSQSPRYKVAKRGQDVALRCDPISGHVSLFWYQQALGQGPEFLTYFQNEAQLDKSGLPSDRFFAERPEGSVSTLKIQRTQQEDSAVYLCASSRRADASSYNSPLHFGNGTRLTVT.

Concerning this clonotype: At one boundary the junction diverges from the germline segment, which might be a read error. The CDR3 spells CANSLTAGPQETQYF. For the CDR3, the DNA is TGTGCCAACAGCTTAACGGCGGGGCCGCAAGAGACCCAGTACTTC. The rearrangement uses TRBV7-3 and TRBJ2-5, with D maybe TRBD2 (6 bases). Germline V gives CDR1 SGHTA, CDR2 FQGTGA. The CDR3 has 15 residues.

About this clonotype: A much larger clonotype is one base distant, so this may be a read error. The V gene is TRBV6-6, the J gene TRBJ1-2, with a weak D call TRBD1 (5 bases). In germline, CDR1 is MNHNY, CDR2 SVGAGI (reference sequence). This CDR3 has 13 amino acids. For the CDR3, the DNA is TGTGTCAGCACTCCTGACAGTGGCTATGGCTACACCTTC. Translation gives CVSTPDSGYGYTF.

This clonotype occurred many times. This chain connects TRBV11-2 to TRBJ1-2, with 11 nucleotides matching TRBD1. The CDR3 is 13 residues long. Trimming cost V 6 bases and J 6 bases; bases outside gene matches: 3. Germline V gene data show CDR1 as SGHAT and CDR2 as FQNNGV. The CDR3, as DNA: TGTGCCAGCAGATCGGACAGGGGGCATGGCTACACCTTC. Translated, it gives CASRSDRGHGYTF.

This clonotype has only a few counts. This rearrangement joins TRBV6-2 or TRBV6-3 to TRBJ2-7; D possibly corresponds to TRBD1 (6 bases). CDR1 is MNHEY, CDR2 SVGEGT, per germline. The ends were cut back, 2 bases at V and 4 bases at J, with 9 bases in the middle. The CDR3 loop spans 13 amino acids. CDR3 in amino acids: CASSYGGKYEQYF. CDR3 coding DNA: TGTGCCAGCAGTTACGGGGGCAAGTACGAGCAGTACTTC.

This clonotype occurred a few times. The chain employs TRBV11-3 and TRBJ2-7; possibly TRBD1 for D (6 bases). Germline CDR1 SGHNT, CDR2 YENEEA. Trimming stripped 5 bases from V and 0 bases from J, with 11 bases between. The CDR3 runs 14 residues. CDR3 residues: CASSRGTPSYEQYF. CDR3 in DNA: TGTGCCAGCAGCCGAGGGACACCCTCCTACGAGCAGTACTTC.

This clonotype was detected only a few times. J is TRBJ2-1 and V is TRBV6-6, with 14 bases fitting TRBD2. The V and J ends lost 4 bases and 8 bases, in that order; junction bases with no gene match: 7. The CDR3 totals 16 residues. CDR1 is MNHNY and CDR2 is SVGAGI in the germline V gene (reference sequence). CDR3 loop: CASSLGTSGGLDEQFF. Written as DNA, the CDR3 is TGTGCCAGCAGTTTAGGGACTAGCGGGGGTTTAGATGAGCAGTTCTTC.

In its sample, this clonotype was seen a few times. CDR3 region: CSKKGDRRRTDTQYF. The CDR3 DNA is TGCAGCAAAAAGGGGGACAGACGGCGCACAGATACGCAGTATTTT. This chain uses TRBV20-1 with TRBJ2-3; 7 bases fit TRBD1. Germline V lookup: CDR1 DFQATT, CDR2 SNEGSKA (reference sequence). This CDR3 has 15 residues.

In this sample, this clonotype turned up many times. V and J are TRBV7-8 and TRBJ2-2; D call uncertain. This CDR3 is 12 amino acids long. V shed 3 bases and J shed 7 bases, with 6 bases lying between them. Germline assignment: CDR1 SGHVS and CDR2 FQNEAQ. The DNA for the CDR3 is TGTGCCAGCAGCTTTGACATCGGGGAGCTGTTTTTT. Translation gives CASSFDIGELFF. Filled out from reference TRBV7-8 and TRBJ2-2, the complete variable domain reads GAGVSQSPRYKVAKRGQDVALRCDPISGHVSLFWYQQALGQGPEFLTYFQNEAQLDKSGLPSDRFFAERPEGSVSTLKIQRTQQEDSAVYLCASSFDIGELFFGEGSRLTVL.

The V and J genes are TRBV19 and TRBJ2-5; weak D call: TRBD2 (6 bases). The CDR3 sequence is 15 residues long. Germline CDR1 is LNHDA and CDR2 is SQIVND (reference sequence). Deletions cut 5 bases from V and 1 base from J, with 14 bases between. In DNA form, the CDR3 reads TGTGCCAGTAGTTTAGGAGGGCCCCCCCAAGAGACCCAGTACTTC. This gives the protein CASSLGGPPQETQYF.

The chain links TRBV7-9 to TRBJ2-1; 12 bases match TRBD2. The CDR3 sequence is 16 residues long. J was trimmed by 6 bases and V by 2 bases; bases with no gene match: 5. Germline V gene data show CDR1 as SEHNR and CDR2 as FQNEAQ (reference sequence). In DNA, the CDR3 is TGTGCCAGCAGCTTATATTCTAGCGGGGGGGCCAATGAGCAGTTCTTC. Translated: CASSLYSSGGANEQFF.

The sample holds a few counts of this clonotype. One base away lies a much larger clone, so this may be a sequencing read error. This rearrangement joins TRBV9 to TRBJ1-1; possible D gene TRBD1, 6 bases. V was shortened by 4 bases and J by 4 bases, with 8 bases between the two germline ends. Germline CDR1 reads SGDLS; CDR2 reads YYNGEE. The CDR3 extends over 12 amino acids. The CDR3 sequence: CASSRGATEAFF. CDR3 bases: TGTGCCAGCAGCCGGGGGGCCACTGAAGCTTTCTTT.

This clonotype was recorded a few times. The V call is TRBV24-1, the J call TRBJ1-1; weak D call: TRBD1 (6 bases). There are 13 residues in the CDR3. V was pared by 9 bases and J by 1 base, with 11 bases between. CDR1 is KGHDR, CDR2 SFDVKD, per germline. CDR3 in amino acids: CATQDSANTEAFF. The CDR3 nucleotides read TGTGCCACCCAGGACAGTGCGAACACTGAAGCTTTCTTT.

Comments on this clonotype: It may be a read error: a sequence one base away is much more abundant. The chain joins TRBV29-1 to TRBJ2-5; 9 positions match TRBD1. Germline V gene data show CDR1 as SQVTM and CDR2 as ANQGSEA. The CDR3 consists of 16 residues. The CDR3 reads CSVDGPTGGPQDTQYF. The CDR3 DNA is TGCAGCGTTGATGGCCCTACAGGGGGCCCCCAAGACACCCAGTACTTC. The entire variable domain, with the rest obtained from reference TRBV29-1 and TRBJ2-5, is as follows: SAVISQKPSRDICQRGTSLTIQCQVDSQVTMMFWYRQQPGQSLTLIATANQGSEATYESGFVIDKFPISRPNLTFSTLTVSNMSPEDSSIYLCSVDGPTGGPQDTQYFGPGTRLLVL.

Of note for this clonotype: A much larger clone lies one base from this, so it may be a read error. The chain couples TRBV7-2 to TRBJ1-2, with unresolved D. Germline V gene sequence: CDR1 SGHTA, CDR2 FQGNSA. The CDR3 loop spans 13 amino acids. This chain's CDR3 is CASSPGRYYDYTF. CDR3 bases: TGTGCCAGCAGCCCCGGACGGTACTATGACTACACCTTC. The entire variable domain, with the rest obtained from reference TRBV7-2 and TRBJ1-2, is as follows: GAGVSQSPSNKVTEKGKDVELRCDPISGHTALYWYRQSLGQGLEFLIYFQGNSAPDKSGLPSDRFSAERTGGSVSTLTIQRTQQEDSAVYLCASSPGRYYDYTFGSGTRLTVV.

This clonotype was seen a handful of times. V gene TRBV27 combines with J gene TRBJ2-1; no definite D call. Trimming shortened V by 3 bases and J by 6 bases, and 12 bases separated the two germline ends. The CDR3 spans 14 residues. Germline V gene data show CDR1 as MNHEY and CDR2 as SMNVEV (reference sequence). Written as DNA, the CDR3 is TGTGCCAGCAGTTTGTGGCTCGTCTCCAATGAGCAGTTCTTC. Protein: CASSLWLVSNEQFF.

This clonotype was picked up a small number of times. The CDR3 nucleotides read TGTGCCATCAGTGAGACCCGACAGAACACTGAAGCTTTCTTT. Protein product: CAISETRQNTEAFF. The chain combines TRBV10-3 with TRBJ1-1; D remains ambiguous. Trimming took 2 bases from V and 1 from J, leaving 8 bases between them. The CDR3 extends over 14 amino acids. Germline CDR1 reads ENHRY; CDR2 reads SYGVKD.